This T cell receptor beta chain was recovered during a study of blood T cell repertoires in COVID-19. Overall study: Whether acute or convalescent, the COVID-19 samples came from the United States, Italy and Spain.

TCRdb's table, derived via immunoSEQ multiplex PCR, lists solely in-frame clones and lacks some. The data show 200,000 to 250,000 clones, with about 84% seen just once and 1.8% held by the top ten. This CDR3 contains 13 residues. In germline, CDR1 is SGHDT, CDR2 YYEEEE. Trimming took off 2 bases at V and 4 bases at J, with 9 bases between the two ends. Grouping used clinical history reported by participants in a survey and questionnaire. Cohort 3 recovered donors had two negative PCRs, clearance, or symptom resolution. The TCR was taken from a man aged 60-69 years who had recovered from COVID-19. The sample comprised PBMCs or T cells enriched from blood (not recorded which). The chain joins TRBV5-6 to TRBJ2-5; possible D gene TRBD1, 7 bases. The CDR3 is CASSFRGAETQYF. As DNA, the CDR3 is TGTGCCAGCAGCTTCAGGGGGGCAGAGACCCAGTACTTC.